This T cell receptor (beta chain) was captured by sequencing in a study of technical replicates of blood from a few donors. Per the germline V gene, CDR1 is KGHSH and CDR2 is LQKENI. Trimming left V 2 bases short and J 2 bases short, with 6 bases between. This CDR3 is built from 13 residues. Clones were sequenced by immunoSEQ multiplex PCR, and TCRdb holds only the in-frame ones, with some missing. The sample yields around 100,000 clones, roughly 95% seen once. The material sequenced was T cells isolated from PBMCs. This chain joins TRBV18 and TRBJ1-2, with D possibly being TRBD1 (5 bases). This clonotype was sampled from a human donor in good health. The CDR3 sequence is CASSPTGNYGYTF. For the CDR3, the DNA is TGTGCCAGCTCACCAACAGGAAACTATGGCTACACCTTC.